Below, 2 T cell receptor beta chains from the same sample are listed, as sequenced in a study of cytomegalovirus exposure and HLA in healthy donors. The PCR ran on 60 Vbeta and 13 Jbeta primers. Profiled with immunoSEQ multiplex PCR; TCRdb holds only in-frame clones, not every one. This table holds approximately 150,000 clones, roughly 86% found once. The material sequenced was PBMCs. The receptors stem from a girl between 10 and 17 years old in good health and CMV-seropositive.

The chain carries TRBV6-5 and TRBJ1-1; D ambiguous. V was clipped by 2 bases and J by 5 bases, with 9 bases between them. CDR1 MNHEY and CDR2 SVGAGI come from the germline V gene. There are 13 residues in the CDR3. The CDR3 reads CASSYATGTEAFF. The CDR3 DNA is TGTGCCAGCAGTTACGCGACGGGGACTGAAGCTTTCTTT.

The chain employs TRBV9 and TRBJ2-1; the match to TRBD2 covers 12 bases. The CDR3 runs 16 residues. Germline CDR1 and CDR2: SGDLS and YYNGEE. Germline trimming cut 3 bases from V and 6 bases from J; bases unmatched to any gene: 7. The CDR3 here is CASSAPLAGGINEQFF. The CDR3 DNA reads TGTGCCAGCAGCGCCCCACTAGCGGGGGGAATCAATGAGCAGTTCTTC.